This section outlines one T cell receptor (beta chain) sequence together with its context. Its matching antigen is unknown. Clones were read by immunoSEQ multiplex PCR, and TCRdb kept only the in-frame ones, dropping some. The table records 89,000 or so clones, approximately 93% of them present only once. The data are from a study of cytomegalovirus exposure and HLA in healthy donors. About the study: The approximately 670 first-cohort repertoires shared a platform with the approximately 110 validation repertoires, as reported in a later analysis.

This CDR3 is built from 15 residues. CDR1 and CDR2 from the germline V gene are SGHTA and FQGTGA. Unmatched junction bases numbered 7, after V lost 5 bases and J lost 4 bases. The donors were members of the validation cohort comprising 120 subjects, separate from the approximately 630-subject first cohort. Study-level findings and limits: Among TCR beta chains, those listed as cytomegalovirus-associated numbered around 160.

The TCR was taken from a woman in her 30s in good health and CMV-seropositive. Specimen: PBMCs. The chain joins TRBV7-3 to TRBJ2-3; 9 bases are a match to TRBD2. CDR3 region: CASSPVAGVADTQYF. The CDR3 region has the DNA TGTGCCAGCAGCCCCGTAGCGGGGGTGGCAGATACGCAGTATTTT. Filled out from reference TRBV7-3 and TRBJ2-3, the complete variable domain reads GAGVSQTPSNKVTEKGKYVELRCDPISGHTALYWYRQSLGQGPEFLIYFQGTGAADDSGLPNDRFFAVRPEGSVSTLKIQRTERGDSAVYLCASSPVAGVADTQYFGPGTRLTVL.